This T cell receptor beta chain was sequenced in a study of blood T cell repertoires in COVID-19. Overall study: Samples came from the United States, Italy and Spain, spanning acute and convalescent COVID-19.

Cohorts were assigned according to the clinical history that participants reported. Some clones are missing from TCRdb's copy, which holds only in-frame ones; the method was immunoSEQ multiplex PCR. The data contain fewer than 150,000 clones, 84% of them singletons. V lost 6 bases and J lost 3, with 11 bases in between. The CDR3 is made up of 13 amino acids. Germline V gene lookup returns CDR1 ENHRY and CDR2 SYGVKD. Sequencing used PBMCs or T cells enriched from blood (not recorded which). The receptor comes from a man aged 50 to 59 in a cohort exposed to, infected with or recovered from COVID-19 (not recorded which). The J gene is TRBJ1-1, the V gene TRBV10-3; unclear D gene. CDR3 loop: CAISPNRDTEAFF. The CDR3 DNA follows: TGTGCCATCAGCCCGAACCGGGACACTGAAGCTTTCTTT.